Presented here are 21 T cell receptor beta chains from one specimen sequenced in a study of blood T cells in healthy people across ages. Primed by a sample-barcoded 5' primer and a J-beta primer mix, a second PCR proceeded for 7 to 11 cycles. TCRdb analysed the 5' RACE reads with MiXCR anew, one entry per CDR3 protein. The sample carries about 1.8 million distinct CDR3 sequences, roughly 49% recorded once. Sequenced input: blood. Receptors originate from a woman in her thirties or forties in good health.

The V gene is TRBV4-3, the J gene TRBJ2-3; D is unclear. This CDR3 has 16 residues. Trimming removed 0 bases at V and 2 bases at J, with 12 bases between. CDR1 LGHNA and CDR2 YSLEER come from the germline V gene. CDR3: CASSQDLNGITDTQYF. CDR3 bases: TGCGCCAGCAGCCAAGATCTAAACGGAATCACAGATACGCAGTATTTT.

This clonotype was seen a few times. The chain joins TRBV20-1 to TRBJ2-7; D is ambiguous. Germline V lookup: CDR1 DFQATT, CDR2 SNEGSKA (reference sequence). CDR3 length: 13 amino acids. With 4 bases removed from V and 1 base from J, the gap between germline ends came to 11 bases. The CDR3 here is CSAKARTSYEQYF. In DNA form, the CDR3 reads TGCAGTGCTAAAGCCAGGACGTCCTACGAGCAGTACTTC.

CDR3 nucleotides: TGTGCCACCAGTGACCGGACAGGGAGGGAAATCTGGGAGCAGTTCTTC. Amino acids: CATSDRTGREIWEQFF. The rearrangement uses TRBV24-1 and TRBJ2-1; TRBD1 is a possible D gene (8 bases). Germline V CDR1 and CDR2: KGHDR, SFDVKD. V was pared by 4 bases and J by 10 bases, with 22 bases between. This CDR3 region has 16 residues.

The genes are TRBV20-1 and TRBJ2-5; D remains ambiguous. V was pared by 6 bases and J by 2 bases, with 7 bases between. Germline CDR1 and CDR2: DFQATT and SNEGSKA (reference sequence). The CDR3 is 11 amino acids. The CDR3 coding sequence is TGCAGTGCACCGAAACAAGAGACCCAGTACTTC. Translated, it gives CSAPKQETQYF.

The rearrangement joins TRBV4-1 to TRBJ2-2; a possible D gene is TRBD1 (6 bases). Germline values: CDR1 MGHRA, CDR2 YSYEKL. Deletions cut 6 bases from V and 9 bases from J, with 17 bases between. This CDR3 contains 14 residues. The CDR3 protein is CASRRTGFARELFF. In DNA, the CDR3 is TGCGCCAGCAGGCGAACAGGGTTCGCGCGGGAGCTGTTTTTT.

DNA for the CDR3: TGTGCCAGCAGGCCGTCGAGCACAGGGAACACTGAAGCTTTCTTT. Protein product: CASRPSSTGNTEAFF. The chain joins TRBV28 to TRBJ1-1; the D gene is possibly TRBD1 (5 bases). CDR1 is MDHEN, CDR2 SYDVKM, per germline. The CDR3 loop spans 15 amino acids. Trimming took off 6 bases at V and 1 base at J, with 15 bases between the two ends. The full variable domain, with the rest looked up from reference TRBV28 and TRBJ1-1, is DVKVTQSSRYLVKRTGEKVFLECVQDMDHENMFWYRQDPGLGLRLIYFSYDVKMKEKGDIPEGYSVSREKKERFSLILESASTNQTSMYLCASRPSSTGNTEAFFGQGTRLTVV.

This clonotype was found a few times. This chain uses TRBV28 with TRBJ2-6; TRBD1 aligns across 9 bases. The CDR3 is 18 residues long. V trimming: 4 bases; J trimming: 0 bases; junction bases outside the gene matches: 7. Germline CDR1 reads MDHEN; CDR2 reads SYDVKM. Written as DNA, the CDR3 is TGTGCCAGCAGTTCCGGGACAGGGTCGTACTCTGGGGCCAACGTCCTGACTTTC. This translates into CASSSGTGSYSGANVLTF.

This clonotype came up a few times. The V gene is TRBV5-5, the J gene TRBJ2-4; no firm D call. Germline V gives CDR1 SGHKS, CDR2 YYEKEE (reference sequence). Trimming cost V 3 bases and J 3 bases, with 16 bases left between them. The CDR3 covers 16 residues. CDR3 region: CASSYLVGWDKNIQYF. CDR3 DNA: TGTGCCAGCAGCTACTTGGTGGGGTGGGACAAAAACATTCAGTACTTC.

The V call is TRBV9, the J call TRBJ2-7; the D gene could be TRBD1 or TRBD2 (5 bases each). The ends were cut back, 3 bases at V and 0 bases at J, with 19 bases in the middle. Germline CDR1 reads SGDLS; CDR2 reads YYNGEE. The CDR3 runs 17 residues. This CDR3 reads CASSGRPGTLGSYEQYF. The DNA for the CDR3 is TGTGCCAGCAGCGGAAGACCCGGGACCCTGGGCTCCTACGAGCAGTACTTC.

The chain recombines TRBV5-6 with TRBJ2-6, with D unclear. The CDR3 length is 15 residues. Trimming shortened V by 2 bases and J by 0 bases, and 6 bases separated the two germline ends. Germline CDR1 SGHDT, CDR2 YYEEEE. DNA of the CDR3: TGTGCCAGCAGCTTATTTAACTCTGGGGCCAACGTCCTGACTTTC. Translated, it gives CASSLFNSGANVLTF.

The V gene is TRBV10-3, the J gene TRBJ1-1; D is unclear. Trimming took off 6 bases at V and 0 bases at J, with 8 bases between the two ends. CDR1 ENHRY and CDR2 SYGVKD come from the germline V gene. The CDR3 has 13 amino acids. CDR3 region: CAISGVLNTEAFF. The CDR3 DNA follows: TGTGCCATCAGCGGGGTGCTGAACACTGAAGCTTTCTTT.

The chain employs TRBV12-3 or TRBV12-4 and TRBJ2-5, with TRBD1 identical over 8 bases. The V gene end was trimmed by 4 bases and the J gene end by 7 bases; junction bases not matched to a gene: 5. The CDR3 contains 13 residues. DNA for the CDR3: TGTGCCAGCAGTTCCAGGGGGCGACGGACCCAGTACTTC. Encoded protein: CASSSRGRRTQYF.

This chain links TRBV13 with TRBJ2-2, with 8 nucleotides matching TRBD2. The germline CDR1 and CDR2 sequences are PRHDT and FYEKMQ (reference sequence). This CDR3 has 15 amino acids. V trimming: 5 bases; J trimming: 6 bases; junction bases outside the gene matches: 8. The CDR3 DNA follows: TGTGCCAGCAGCCTCCCGGGGGGGTCTTCCGGGGAGCTGTTTTTT. Translation: CASSLPGGSSGELFF.

V is TRBV29-1 and J is TRBJ1-4; D unresolved. This CDR3 region has 13 residues. CDR1 is SQVTM and CDR2 is ANQGSEA in the germline V gene. V dropped 5 bases and J dropped 3 bases, with 10 bases sitting between them. In DNA form, the CDR3 reads TGCAGCGTTCCGGGCAGCTCTAATGAAAAACTGTTTTTT. Translated, it gives CSVPGSSNEKLFF.

V and J are TRBV7-2 and TRBJ2-7; perhaps TRBD1 as D (6 bases). Trimming removed 1 base at V and 3 bases at J, with 13 bases between. This CDR3 is built from 15 residues. CDR1 and CDR2 from the germline V gene are SGHTA and FQGNSA. The CDR3 bases are TGTGCCAGCAGCTTAGATTGGGGGCAGGTCTACGAGCAGTACTTC. Amino acid sequence: CASSLDWGQVYEQYF. Full variable domain (outside the CDR3, taken from reference TRBV7-2 and TRBJ2-7): GAGVSQSPSNKVTEKGKDVELRCDPISGHTALYWYRQSLGQGLEFLIYFQGNSAPDKSGLPSDRFSAERTGGSVSTLTIQRTQQEDSAVYLCASSLDWGQVYEQYFGPGTRLTVT.

The rearrangement links TRBV5-1 to TRBJ2-2, with TRBD1 matching 8 bases. The CDR3 length is 16 residues. The V gene end was trimmed by 2 bases and the J gene end by 4 bases; junction bases not matched to a gene: 7. From germline, CDR1 is SGHRS and CDR2 YFSETQ. CDR3 DNA sequence: TGCGCCAGCAGCTTTTACCGGACAGGGACCACCGGGGAGCTGTTTTTT. Translating gives CASSFYRTGTTGELFF.

This clonotype was seen a few times. The V call is TRBV27, the J call TRBJ2-1; D call uncertain. The germline CDR1 and CDR2 sequences are MNHEY and SMNVEV (reference sequence). The CDR3 sequence is 13 residues long. The V and J ends lost 3 bases and 7 bases respectively, with 10 bases between them. The DNA of the CDR3 is TGTGCCAGCAGTTTGTCTAGTCCAAATGAGCAGTTCTTC. Translating gives CASSLSSPNEQFF.

The chain uses TRBV15 and TRBJ1-4, with D uncertain. V lost 1 base and J lost 5, with 11 bases in between. Germline assignment: CDR1 LNHNV and CDR2 YYDKDF (reference sequence). This CDR3 is 15 amino acids long. The CDR3 DNA follows: TGTGCCACCAGCAGAGTGGCCGGCGGAAATGAAAAACTGTTTTTT. Amino acids: CATSRVAGGNEKLFF. The full variable domain, its missing parts supplied by reference TRBV15 and TRBJ1-4, is DAMVIQNPRYQVTQFGKPVTLSCSQTLNHNVMYWYQQKSSQAPKLLFHYYDKDFNNEADTPDNFQSRRPNTSFCFLDIRSPGLGDTAMYLCATSRVAGGNEKLFFGSGTQLSVL.

On this clonotype: Just one base apart from a much larger clone, this may be a read error. This chain links TRBV29-1 with TRBJ2-5, with D unresolved. The V gene's germline CDR1 is SQVTM and CDR2 ANQGSEA. The CDR3 is made up of 11 amino acids. The CDR3 DNA follows: TGCAGCGGTGAATGGTCGGAGACCCAGTACTTC. This translates into CSGEWSETQYF.

This clonotype was counted only a few times. The chain has TRBV7-3 and TRBJ2-1, with 8 nucleotides matching TRBD1. Germline V lookup: CDR1 SGHTA, CDR2 FQGTGA. CDR3 length: 16 residues. The J segment lost 9 bases and the V segment lost 4 bases, leaving 14 bases of the junction unmatched. CDR3 residues: CASSYGARQGTAEQFF. In DNA, the CDR3 is TGTGCCAGCAGCTATGGTGCGAGACAGGGGACTGCTGAGCAGTTCTTC.

The chain couples TRBV6-2 or TRBV6-3 to TRBJ2-6; D is perhaps TRBD1 (5 bases). Trimming removed 7 bases at V and 0 bases at J, with 10 bases between. CDR1 and CDR2 (germline): MNHEY, SVGEGT. The CDR3 covers 15 residues. The CDR3, as DNA: TGTGCCAGCAAAGGGGCTGACTCTGGGGCCAACGTCCTGACTTTC. Its translation: CASKGADSGANVLTF.